This TCR beta chain was observed in a study of blood T cells in healthy people across ages. Primers used in a second PCR of about 6 to 11 cycles were a sample-barcoded 5' primer and a J-beta primer mix. Each cDNA molecule carried a tag from a template-switch adaptor that contained 12 random nucleotides. TCRdb re-called the 5' RACE reads with MiXCR, one entry per CDR3 protein. The data show some 1.1 million distinct CDR3 sequences, more than 30% seen once. CDR3 length: 17 residues. V was trimmed by 8 bases and J by 3 bases, leaving 24 bases between them. This sequence was found in a man younger than 35 in good health. The chain couples TRBV12-3 or TRBV12-4 to TRBJ2-3, with D possibly called TRBD1 or TRBD2 (7 bases each). Sequencing was performed on blood. CDR3 sequence: CASGQLRGGDRTDTQYF. CDR3 DNA sequence: TGTGCCAGCGGACAACTCAGGGGGGGCGATCGAACAGATACGCAGTATTTT.